This T cell receptor (beta chain) was sequenced during a study of cytomegalovirus exposure and HLA in healthy donors. As to this clone: Its antigen is unknown.

CDR1 and CDR2 from the germline V gene are MNHNY and SVGAGI (reference sequence). This CDR3 is built from 14 residues. The V and J ends lost 6 bases and 5 bases, in that order; junction bases with no gene match: 5. Amplification used 60 Vbeta primers and 13 Jbeta primers. Sequencing was performed with immunoSEQ multiplex PCR; in TCRdb, only in-frame clones are kept and a portion is missing. The repertoire holds under 150,000 clones, with approximately 80% as singletons. Study conclusions and caveats: Among donors in an Asian-associated ancestry cluster, a later analysis reportedly found fewer N-insertions than the roughly 670-donor mean. In a later analysis, HLA-associated TCR beta chains were more clonally expanded than equally common others. It was reported that TCR beta sequences correctly inferred the HLA-A and HLA-B alleles for most subjects. The study put about 180 TCR beta chains on its list as cytomegalovirus-associated.

This TCR was sampled from a male donor in good health and CMV-seropositive. The rearrangement joins TRBV6-6 to TRBJ2-7; 12 bases agree with TRBD2. Sequencing used PBMCs. CDR3 nucleotides: TGTGCCAGCAGCCCACTAGCGGGGGGCGACGAGCAGTACTTC. It specifies CASSPLAGGDEQYF.